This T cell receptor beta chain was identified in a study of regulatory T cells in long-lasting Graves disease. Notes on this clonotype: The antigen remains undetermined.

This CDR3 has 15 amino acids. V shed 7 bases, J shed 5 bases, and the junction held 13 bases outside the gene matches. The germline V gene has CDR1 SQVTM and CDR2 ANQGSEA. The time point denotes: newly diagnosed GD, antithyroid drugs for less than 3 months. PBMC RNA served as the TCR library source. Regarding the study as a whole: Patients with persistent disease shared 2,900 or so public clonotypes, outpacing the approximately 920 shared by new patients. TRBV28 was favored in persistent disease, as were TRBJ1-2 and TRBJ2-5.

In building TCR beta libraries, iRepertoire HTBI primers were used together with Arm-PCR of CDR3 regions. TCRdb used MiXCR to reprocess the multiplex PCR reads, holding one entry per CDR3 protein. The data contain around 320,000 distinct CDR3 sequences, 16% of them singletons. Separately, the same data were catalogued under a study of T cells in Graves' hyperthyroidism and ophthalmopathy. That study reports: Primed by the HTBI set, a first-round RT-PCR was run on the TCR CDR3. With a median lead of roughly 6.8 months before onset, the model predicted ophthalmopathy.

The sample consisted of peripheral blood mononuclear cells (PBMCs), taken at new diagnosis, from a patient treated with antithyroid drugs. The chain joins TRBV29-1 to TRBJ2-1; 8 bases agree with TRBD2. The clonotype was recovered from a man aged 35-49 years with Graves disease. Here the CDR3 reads CSERGSGGGDNEQFF. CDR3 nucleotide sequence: TGCAGCGAGAGGGGTTCGGGGGGGGGCGACAATGAGCAGTTCTTC.